The rows below give T cell receptor beta chains drawn from one sample of a study of beta chain features in type 1 diabetes. The protocol was immunoSEQ multiplex PCR, while the TCRdb copy is restricted to in-frame clones and leaves out a portion. The sample lists 630,000 or so clones; 11% to 15% were seen once. The sample taken for sequencing was naive CD4+ T cells from blood. The receptor source for this set is a young man with type 1 diabetes. The CDR3 runs from the conserved cysteine through the conserved F or W. D genes are given only for firm matches. A clone size is listed for some rows: how often the clone was seen (once, few, many), or a class if it is expanded.

clone_size: few
j_call: TRBJ2-1
d_call: .
v_call: TRBV5-1
cdr3_aa: CASSWRVGQGPYNEQFF
cdr3_nt: TGCGCCAGCAGCTGGCGGGTGGGGCAGGGACCGTACAATGAGCAGTTCTTC

clone_size: .
j_call: TRBJ2-7
d_call: .
v_call: TRBV7-6
cdr3_aa: CAHNRTYEQYF
cdr3_nt: TGTGCCCACAATCGGACTTACGAGCAGTACTTC

clone_size: .
j_call: TRBJ2-6
d_call: .
v_call: TRBV18
cdr3_aa: CASSQRSSGANVLTF
cdr3_nt: TGTGCCAGCTCCCAACGGAGCTCTGGGGCCAACGTCCTGACTTTC

clone_size: few
j_call: TRBJ1-5
d_call: .
v_call: TRBV7-9
cdr3_aa: CASSPGSQPQHF
cdr3_nt: TGTGCCAGCAGCCCGGGCAGTCAGCCCCAGCATTTT

clone_size: .
j_call: TRBJ2-3
d_call: .
v_call: TRBV19
cdr3_aa: CASTLDRDSTDTQYF
cdr3_nt: TGTGCCAGTACCCTCGACAGGGACTCCACAGATACGCAGTATTTT

clone_size: .
j_call: TRBJ2-2
d_call: TRBD2
v_call: TRBV7-8
cdr3_aa: CASSLRTSGGTGELFF
cdr3_nt: TGTGCCAGCAGCTTACGGACTAGCGGGGGTACCGGGGAGCTGTTTTTT

clone_size: .
j_call: TRBJ2-5
d_call: .
v_call: TRBV2
cdr3_aa: CASSNLPETQYF
cdr3_nt: TGTGCCAGCAGTAACTTACCAGAGACCCAGTACTTC

clone_size: once
j_call: TRBJ2-7
d_call: .
v_call: TRBV2
cdr3_aa: CASRDDSYEQYF
cdr3_nt: TGTGCCAGCCGGGACGATTCCTACGAGCAGTACTTC

clone_size: few
j_call: TRBJ2-5
d_call: .
v_call: TRBV7-9
cdr3_aa: CASSLVGTFQETQYF
cdr3_nt: TGTGCCAGCAGCTTAGTCGGGACTTTCCAAGAGACCCAGTACTTC

clone_size: few
j_call: TRBJ2-5
d_call: .
v_call: TRBV2
cdr3_aa: CASIVRGRETQYF
cdr3_nt: TGTGCCAGCATTGTCAGGGGAAGGGAGACCCAGTACTTC

clone_size: .
j_call: TRBJ2-5
d_call: .
v_call: TRBV27
cdr3_aa: CASSSQGGVEETQYF
cdr3_nt: TGTGCCAGCAGTTCCCAAGGGGGAGTTGAGGAGACCCAGTACTTC

clone_size: once
j_call: TRBJ2-1
d_call: TRBD2
v_call: TRBV28
cdr3_aa: CASSFRTLAGGPNEQFF
cdr3_nt: TGTGCCAGCAGTTTTCGGACACTAGCGGGGGGGCCAAATGAGCAGTTCTTC

clone_size: few
j_call: TRBJ2-7
d_call: .
v_call: TRBV20-1
cdr3_aa: CSALFSGEYF
cdr3_nt: TGCAGTGCTTTATTCTCCGGGGAGTACTTC

clone_size: few
j_call: TRBJ2-7
d_call: .
v_call: TRBV7-2
cdr3_aa: CASSLVQYGSYEQYF
cdr3_nt: TGTGCCAGCAGCTTAGTACAGTATGGATCCTACGAGCAGTACTTC

clone_size: few
j_call: TRBJ2-1
d_call: .
v_call: TRBV5-4
cdr3_aa: CASSLDYPGSSYNEQFF
cdr3_nt: TGTGCCAGCAGCTTGGACTACCCGGGCAGCTCCTACAATGAGCAGTTCTTC

clone_size: few
j_call: TRBJ1-3
d_call: .
v_call: TRBV4-3
cdr3_aa: CASSQDAADLWAGNTIYF
cdr3_nt: TGCGCCAGCAGCCAAGATGCGGCAGACCTCTGGGCTGGAAACACCATATATTTT

clone_size: few
j_call: TRBJ1-5
d_call: TRBD1
v_call: TRBV2
cdr3_aa: CASRTTGGGNQPQHF
cdr3_nt: TGTGCCAGCAGGACCACAGGGGGCGGCAATCAGCCCCAGCATTTT

clone_size: .
j_call: TRBJ1-5
d_call: .
v_call: TRBV7-9
cdr3_aa: CASSLAGDSNQPQHF
cdr3_nt: TGTGCCAGCAGCTTAGCGGGAGATAGCAATCAGCCCCAGCATTTT

clone_size: .
j_call: TRBJ2-1
d_call: .
v_call: TRBV4-2
cdr3_aa: CASSQERLPNWNEQFF
cdr3_nt: TGTGCCAGCAGCCAAGAAAGACTGCCTAATTGGAATGAGCAGTTCTTC

clone_size: .
j_call: TRBJ2-1
d_call: TRBD2
v_call: TRBV19
cdr3_aa: CASSRQAGGVYNEQFF
cdr3_nt: TGTGCCAGTAGTCGTCAAGCGGGAGGGGTTTACAATGAGCAGTTCTTC

clone_size: .
j_call: TRBJ2-5
d_call: .
v_call: TRBV18
cdr3_aa: CASSPITGETQYF
cdr3_nt: TGTGCCAGCTCACCAATAACGGGGGAGACCCAGTACTTC

clone_size: few
j_call: TRBJ2-1
d_call: .
v_call: TRBV12-5
cdr3_aa: CASGLVPPAGTYNEQFF
cdr3_nt: TGTGCTAGTGGTTTGGTACCTCCGGCAGGAACCTACAATGAGCAGTTCTTC

clone_size: .
j_call: TRBJ2-1
d_call: .
v_call: TRBV14
cdr3_aa: CASSQAYLRGPQEQFF
cdr3_nt: TGTGCCAGCAGCCAAGCCTATTTGAGGGGACCTCAAGAGCAGTTCTTC

clone_size: .
j_call: TRBJ1-2
d_call: TRBD1
v_call: TRBV30
cdr3_aa: CAWTTIPGQSSGYTF
cdr3_nt: TGTGCCTGGACCACAATACCGGGACAGAGTAGTGGCTACACCTTC

clone_size: .
j_call: TRBJ1-1
d_call: .
v_call: TRBV6-5
cdr3_aa: CASSWVEDTEAFF
cdr3_nt: TGTGCCAGCAGTTGGGTTGAGGACACTGAAGCTTTCTTT

clone_size: few
j_call: TRBJ2-7
d_call: .
v_call: TRBV5-1
cdr3_aa: CASSLTAGAQRGEQYF
cdr3_nt: TGCGCCAGCAGCTTGACGGCCGGAGCACAAAGGGGGGAGCAGTACTTC